Below, one T cell receptor (beta chain) is given with its context. Clones were read by immunoSEQ multiplex PCR, and TCRdb kept only the in-frame ones, dropping some. The sample carries hundreds of thousands of clones, about 74% recorded once. These data are taken from a study of shared clonotypes between healthy human individuals. Germline CDR1 reads SGHVS; CDR2 reads FQNEAQ. V lost 0 bases and J lost 4, with 9 bases in between. The CDR3 loop spans 14 amino acids. Sequencing input: memory CD4+ T cells sorted from blood. Noted subset: CD45RA-negative fraction. This sequence originates from a woman aged 25 to 39 in good health. The chain joins TRBV7-8 to TRBJ1-1, with D perhaps matching TRBD1 (5 bases). CDR3 amino acids: CASSLARGSTEAFF. CDR3 DNA sequence: TGTGCCAGCAGCTTAGCGAGGGGCAGCACTGAAGCTTTCTTT. The variable domain in full, completed from reference TRBV7-8 and TRBJ1-1, reads GAGVSQSPRYKVAKRGQDVALRCDPISGHVSLFWYQQALGQGPEFLTYFQNEAQLDKSGLPSDRFFAERPEGSVSTLKIQRTQQEDSAVYLCASSLARGSTEAFFGQGTRLTVV.